One sample yielded the 13 T cell receptor beta chains listed below, sequenced in a study of radiation and T cells in renal cell carcinoma. Time point denoted: blood 2 weeks post-SBRT. Treatment in this sample: 15 Gy SBRT to primary tumor, nephrectomy 4 weeks later. Profiled with immunoSEQ multiplex PCR; TCRdb holds only in-frame clones, not every one. The table records around 80,000 clones, 82% of them present only once. This specimen was blood, taken from a patient whose treatment included radiotherapy and nephrectomy. These receptor sequences come from a man in his sixties with renal cell carcinoma.

In this sample, this clone turned up many times. The chain is built from TRBV16 and TRBJ1-1, with a weak D call TRBD1 (5 bases). The germline V gene has CDR1 KGHSY and CDR2 FQNENV. The CDR3 length is 13 residues. The ends were cut back, 2 bases at V and 4 bases at J, with 8 bases in the middle. CDR3 bases: TGTGCCAGCAGCCAAGCGGGGGGCACTGAAGCTTTCTTT. This codes for CASSQAGGTEAFF.

J is TRBJ1-3 and V is TRBV18, with D hard to call. The CDR3 is made up of 12 amino acids. Germline-derived CDR1 and CDR2 are KGHSH and LQKENI. Between the trimmed V and J ends, which lost 4 bases and 4 bases, there was a span of 5 bases. This CDR3 reads CASSLPGNTIYF. The CDR3 DNA reads as TGTGCCAGCTCACTCCCAGGAAACACCATATATTTT.

Only one count was recorded for this clone. The chain combines TRBV5-6 with TRBJ2-7; D remains unclear. The V and J ends lost 0 bases and 3 bases respectively, with 10 bases between them. In germline, CDR1 is SGHDT, CDR2 YYEEEE. CDR3 length: 14 amino acids. Here the CDR3 reads CASSLVISLYEQYF. The CDR3, as DNA: TGTGCCAGCAGCTTGGTGATTTCTCTCTACGAGCAGTACTTC.

This chain joins TRBV13 and TRBJ2-3; a possible D gene is TRBD2 (7 bases). CDR1 and CDR2 (germline): PRHDT, FYEKMQ (reference sequence). There are 15 residues in the CDR3. Trimming took off 3 bases at V and 5 bases at J, with 15 bases between the two ends. The CDR3 reads CASSFPGGKGDTQYF. The DNA for the CDR3 is TGTGCCAGCAGCTTCCCGGGGGGCAAGGGAGATACGCAGTATTTT.

The chain combines TRBV5-4 with TRBJ2-1; tentatively, D is TRBD2 (6 bases). In germline, CDR1 is SGHNT, CDR2 YYREEE (reference sequence). V was shortened by 3 bases and J by 4 bases, with 26 bases between the two germline ends. CDR3 length: 19 amino acids. The CDR3 bases are TGTGCCAGCAGCTCTAGGACACCTCCAAGCGGGCAGACTTACAATGAGCAGTTCTTC. As protein: CASSSRTPPSGQTYNEQFF.

The rearrangement uses TRBV19 and TRBJ1-2, with D possibly matching TRBD1 (5 bases). This CDR3 has 16 amino acids. Germline V lookup: CDR1 LNHDA, CDR2 SQIVND (reference sequence). Trimming took off 4 bases at V and 1 base at J, with 16 bases between the two ends. For the CDR3, the DNA is TGTGCCAGTAGTACCACCCCGGGAGGGGTTAACTATGGCTACACCTTC. Protein sequence: CASSTTPGGVNYGYTF.

The chain employs TRBV11-3 and TRBJ2-7; tentatively, D is TRBD1 or TRBD2 (5 bases each). Trimming took off 5 bases at V and 2 bases at J, with 16 bases between the two ends. The germline V gene has CDR1 SGHNT and CDR2 YENEEA. This CDR3 has 15 residues. CDR3 region: CASSPKYGDAYEQYF. In DNA, the CDR3 is TGTGCCAGCAGCCCGAAGTACGGGGACGCCTACGAGCAGTACTTC.

This CDR3 reads CASSLGGGGQESYEQYF. Here the CDR3 DNA reads TGTGCCAGCAGCCTTGGCGGTGGGGGACAGGAGTCCTACGAGCAGTACTTC. The chain links TRBV9 to TRBJ2-7; 8 nucleotides line up with TRBD1. Losses at the gene ends were 4 bases for V and 1 base for J; bases not matched to a gene: 13. The CDR3 spans 17 residues. CDR1 SGDLS and CDR2 YYNGEE come from the germline V gene.

The rearrangement uses TRBV7-9 and TRBJ2-7; tentatively, D is TRBD1 (6 bases). Trimming stripped 2 bases from V and 6 bases from J, with 14 bases between. Germline V gene data show CDR1 as SEHNR and CDR2 as FQNEAQ (reference sequence). CDR3 size: 14 residues. The CDR3 protein is CASSLNHRDAEQYF. The DNA of the CDR3 is TGTGCCAGCAGCTTAAACCACAGGGACGCCGAGCAGTACTTC.

The chain recombines TRBV28 with TRBJ1-2; the D gene is possibly TRBD1 (6 bases). Germline CDR1 reads MDHEN; CDR2 reads SYDVKM. Trimming pared 2 bases from V and 6 bases from J, leaving 19 bases between. CDR3 length: 16 residues. The CDR3 DNA reads TGTGCCAGCAGTTTACGGGAGGGTTCCTACAGGGATGGCTACACCTTC. Its protein product is CASSLREGSYRDGYTF.

As concerns this clone: One end of the junction does not line up with germline, which may come from a read error. V usage is TRBV19 and J usage is TRBJ1-5, with D possibly being TRBD1 (6 bases). CDR1 LNHDA and CDR2 SQIVND come from the germline V gene (reference sequence). This CDR3 comprises 13 residues. CDR3 residues: CASSKTGNQLQHF. Written as DNA, the CDR3 is TGTGCCAGTAGTAAGACAGGCAATCAGCTCCAGCATTTT. The complete variable domain, with remaining parts taken from reference TRBV19 and TRBJ1-5, reads DGGITQSPKYLFRKEGQNVTLSCEQNLNHDAMYWYRQDPGQGLRLIYYSQIVNDFQKGDIAEGYSVSREKKESFPLTVTSAQKNPTAFYLCASSKTGNQLQHFGDGTRLSIL.

The chain is built from TRBV5-8 and TRBJ2-7; 10 bases map to TRBD2. Germline assignment: CDR1 SGHTS and CDR2 YDEGEE. V was pared by 5 bases and J by 1 base, with 9 bases of the junction left unmatched. CDR3 length: 16 amino acids. CDR3 nucleotide sequence: TGTGCCAGCAGATACAGGGGACTAGCGCGATCCTACGAGCAGTACTTC. It is translated as CASRYRGLARSYEQYF.

This chain uses TRBV4-3 with TRBJ1-5; D gene unclear. The CDR3 is 13 residues long. Germline CDR1 and CDR2: LGHNA and YSLEER. V lost 4 bases and J 7 bases, leaving 11 bases between the germline ends. Here the CDR3 DNA reads TGCGCCAGCAGCCCCGTCGGAGAACAGCCCCAGCATTTT. Translation: CASSPVGEQPQHF.